Listed below are T cell receptor beta chains from one sample, sequenced in a study of beta chain features in type 1 diabetes. Profiling relied on immunoSEQ multiplex PCR, and the TCRdb table lists in-frame clones only, not all of them. Seen here are hundreds of thousands of clones, around 13% observed once, and the top ten hold roughly 0.015%. Material: naive CD4+ T cells from blood. The receptors here all came from a man between 18 and 35 years old in good health. The CDR3 runs from the conserved cysteine through the conserved F or W.

len | v_gene | CDR3aa
17 | TRBV7-2 | CASSLMVSGGAHNEQFF
14 | TRBV11-1 | CASSFPGQYEKLFF
16 | TRBV5-4 | CASSPGGGTSTDTQYF
16 | TRBV6-4 | CASSDTYRAENTEAFF
14 | TRBV2 | CASSVYGGRAEAFF
14 | TRBV28 | CASSLSGQVYGYTF
15 | TRBV4-3 | CASSQPRDRGDTQYF
10 | TRBV20-1 | CSARQGGYTF
16 | TRBV4-3 | CASSSDRGISNQPQHF
13 | TRBV27 | CASSLEGVQEKYF
15 | TRBV7-2 | CASSRQGNPTGELFF
14 | TRBV7-9 | CASSPTGKVSPLHF
17 | TRBV11-1 | CASSPGDREHWANVLTF
13 | TRBV7-2 | CASSSGGEETQYF
14 | TRBV7-2 | CASSLSSRGRGYTF
14 | TRBV6-5 | CASSSTQGYNEQFF
13 | TRBV29-1 | CSVSRDRGYEQYF
14 | TRBV11-2 | CASTPGRAGYEQYF
11 | TRBV20-1 | CSAPGRDEQYF
14 | TRBV18 | CASSPPGQAREQYF
12 | TRBV28 | CASSLPGYEQYF
15 | TRBV5-1 | CASSGGTGGTGELFF
15 | TRBV19 | CASSLAGGFTDTQYF
15 | TRBV5-1 | CASSPQGGGYNEQFF
14 | TRBV19 | CASSTPSQGWEQFF
12 | TRBV5-4 | CASSLVGGGYTF
14 | TRBV5-1 | CASSPGREDGELFF
11 | TRBV10-3 | CASTQGFGYTF
13 | TRBV11-2 | CASSLEGRREGYF
16 | TRBV7-9 | CASSLGGGTGDYGYTF
16 | TRBV5-1 | CASSLGGDRGNTEAFF